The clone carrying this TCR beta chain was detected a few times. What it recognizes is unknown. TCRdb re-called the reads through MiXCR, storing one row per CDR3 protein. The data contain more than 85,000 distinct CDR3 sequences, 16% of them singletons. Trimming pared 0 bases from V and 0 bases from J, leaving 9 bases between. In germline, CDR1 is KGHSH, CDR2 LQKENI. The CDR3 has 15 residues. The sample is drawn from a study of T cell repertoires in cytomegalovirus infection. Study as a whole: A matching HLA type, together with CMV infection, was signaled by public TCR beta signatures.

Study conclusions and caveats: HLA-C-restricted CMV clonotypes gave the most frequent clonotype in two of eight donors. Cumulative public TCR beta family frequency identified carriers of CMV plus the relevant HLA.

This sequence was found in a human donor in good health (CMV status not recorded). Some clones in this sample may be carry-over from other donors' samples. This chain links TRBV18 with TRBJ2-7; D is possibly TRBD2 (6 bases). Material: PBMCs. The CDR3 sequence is CASSPPGLFSYEQYF. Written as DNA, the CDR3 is TGTGCCAGCTCACCACCGGGACTGTTCTCCTACGAGCAGTACTTC.